This T cell receptor (beta chain) was identified during a study of post-analysis software for immune sequencing data. The V gene's germline CDR1 is DFQATT and CDR2 SNEGSKA (reference sequence). The CDR3 extends over 12 amino acids. About this clonotype: Its antigen is unidentified.

Built from TCR beta cDNA, the libraries had unique molecular identifiers in them. MiXCR, applied by TCRdb to the PCR reads, yields one record per CDR3 protein. This table holds about 820,000 distinct CDR3 sequences, under 70% found once. Points from the study as a whole: Included in a set of roughly five TRBV segments more frequent in patients than controls were TRBV5-6, TRBV5-1 and TRBV20-1. The normalized Chao1 diversity of multiple sclerosis patients was significantly lower than that of controls.

The TCR sequence derives from a girl between 5 and 17 years old with multiple sclerosis. Sequencing was carried out using blood. The chain has TRBV20-1 and TRBJ2-4, with 9 bases fitting TRBD2. The J call is in doubt because the DNA end fits TRBJ2-7 better. The CDR3 nucleotides read TGCAGTGCCATCGGACTAGCGCCCGAGCAGTACTTC. As protein: CSAIGLAPEQYF.